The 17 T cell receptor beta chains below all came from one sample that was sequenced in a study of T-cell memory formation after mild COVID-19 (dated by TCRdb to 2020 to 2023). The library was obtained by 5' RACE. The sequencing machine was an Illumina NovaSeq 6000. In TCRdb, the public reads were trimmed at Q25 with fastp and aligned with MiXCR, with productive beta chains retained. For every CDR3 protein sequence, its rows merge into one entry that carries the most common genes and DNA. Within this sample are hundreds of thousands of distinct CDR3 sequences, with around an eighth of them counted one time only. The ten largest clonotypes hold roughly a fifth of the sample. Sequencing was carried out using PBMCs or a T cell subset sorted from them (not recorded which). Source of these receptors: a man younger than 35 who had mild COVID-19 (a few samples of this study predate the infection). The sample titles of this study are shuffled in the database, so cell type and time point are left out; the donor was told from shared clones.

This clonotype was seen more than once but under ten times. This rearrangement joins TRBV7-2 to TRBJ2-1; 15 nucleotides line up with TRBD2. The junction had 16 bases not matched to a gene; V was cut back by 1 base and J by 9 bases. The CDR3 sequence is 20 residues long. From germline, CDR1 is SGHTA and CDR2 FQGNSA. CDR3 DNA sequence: TGTGCCAGCAGCTTAGTGGCCACGGGACTAGCGGGGGGCCCTACTCGTGAGCAGTTCTTC. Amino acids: CASSLVATGLAGGPTREQFF. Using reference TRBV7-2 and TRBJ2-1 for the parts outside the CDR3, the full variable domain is GAGVSQSPSNKVTEKGKDVELRCDPISGHTALYWYRQSLGQGLEFLIYFQGNSAPDKSGLPSDRFSAERTGGSVSTLTIQRTQQEDSAVYLCASSLVATGLAGGPTREQFFGPGTRLTVL.

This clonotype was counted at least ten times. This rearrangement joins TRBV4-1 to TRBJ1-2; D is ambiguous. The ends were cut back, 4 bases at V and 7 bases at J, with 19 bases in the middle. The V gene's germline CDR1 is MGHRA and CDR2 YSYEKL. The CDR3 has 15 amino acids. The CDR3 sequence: CASSRPGEGLFGYTF. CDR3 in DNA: TGCGCCAGCAGCCGCCCGGGAGAGGGTCTCTTTGGCTACACCTTC.

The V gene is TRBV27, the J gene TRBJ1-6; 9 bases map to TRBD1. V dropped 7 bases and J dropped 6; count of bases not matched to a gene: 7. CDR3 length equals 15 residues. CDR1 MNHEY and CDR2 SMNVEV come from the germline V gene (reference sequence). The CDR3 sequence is CASIHPGQGNSPLHF. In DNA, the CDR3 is TGTGCCAGCATCCATCCGGGACAGGGTAATTCACCCCTCCACTTT.

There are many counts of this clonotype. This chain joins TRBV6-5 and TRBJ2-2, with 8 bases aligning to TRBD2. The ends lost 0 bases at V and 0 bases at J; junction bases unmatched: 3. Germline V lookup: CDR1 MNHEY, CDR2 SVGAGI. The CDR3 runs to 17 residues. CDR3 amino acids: CASSYSRLASNTGELFF. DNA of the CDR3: TGTGCCAGCAGTTACTCCCGACTAGCGTCGAACACCGGGGAGCTGTTTTTT.

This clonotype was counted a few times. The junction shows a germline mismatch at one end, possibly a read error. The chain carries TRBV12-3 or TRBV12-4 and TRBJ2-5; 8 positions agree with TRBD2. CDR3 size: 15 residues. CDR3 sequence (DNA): TGTGCCAGCAGCTTAGGCCAGCGGGGGCCAGAGACCCAGTACTTC. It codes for CASSLGQRGPETQYF.

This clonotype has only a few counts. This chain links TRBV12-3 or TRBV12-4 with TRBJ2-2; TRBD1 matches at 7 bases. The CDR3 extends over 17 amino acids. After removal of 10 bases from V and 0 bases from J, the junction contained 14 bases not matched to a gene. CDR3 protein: CATSLPTGATNTGELFF. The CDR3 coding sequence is TGTGCCACCTCGCTCCCAACAGGGGCTACGAACACCGGGGAGCTGTTTTTT.

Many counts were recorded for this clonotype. The CDR3 loop reads CASNPRGTSGGPKYNEQFF. In DNA form, the CDR3 reads TGTGCCAGCAACCCCAGGGGGACTAGCGGGGGCCCCAAATACAATGAGCAGTTCTTC. The V gene is TRBV7-2, the J gene TRBJ2-1; TRBD2 matches at 14 bases. CDR3 size: 19 residues. The V and J ends lost 7 bases and 4 bases, in that order; junction bases with no gene match: 15. Germline CDR1 is SGHTA and CDR2 is FQGNSA.

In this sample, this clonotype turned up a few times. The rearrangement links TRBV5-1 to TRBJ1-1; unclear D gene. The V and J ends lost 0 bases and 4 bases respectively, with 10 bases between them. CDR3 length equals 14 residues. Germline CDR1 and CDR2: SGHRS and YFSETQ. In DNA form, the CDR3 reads TGCGCCAGCAGCTTGGAGGACCCGGTCACTGAAGCTTTCTTT. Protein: CASSLEDPVTEAFF.

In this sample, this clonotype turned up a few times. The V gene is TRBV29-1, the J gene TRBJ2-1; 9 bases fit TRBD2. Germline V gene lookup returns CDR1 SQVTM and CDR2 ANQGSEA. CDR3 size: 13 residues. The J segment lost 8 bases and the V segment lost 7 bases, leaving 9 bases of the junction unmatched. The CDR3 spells CSGSGGGAYEQFF. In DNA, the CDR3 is TGCAGCGGCTCGGGCGGGGGGGCGTATGAGCAGTTCTTC.

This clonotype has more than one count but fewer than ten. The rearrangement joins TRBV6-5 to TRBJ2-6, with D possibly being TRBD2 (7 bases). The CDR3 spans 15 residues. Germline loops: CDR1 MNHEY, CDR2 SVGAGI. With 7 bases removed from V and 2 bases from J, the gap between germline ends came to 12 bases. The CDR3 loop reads CASTPRGPGANVLTF. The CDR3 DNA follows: TGTGCCAGCACCCCGCGGGGGCCTGGGGCCAACGTCCTGACTTTC.

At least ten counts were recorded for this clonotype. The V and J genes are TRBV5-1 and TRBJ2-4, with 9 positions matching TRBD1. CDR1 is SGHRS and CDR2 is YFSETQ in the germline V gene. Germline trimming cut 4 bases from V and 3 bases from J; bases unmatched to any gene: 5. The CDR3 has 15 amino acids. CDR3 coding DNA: TGCGCCAGCAGCGCCCGGACAGGGGACAAAAACATTCAGTACTTC. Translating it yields CASSARTGDKNIQYF.

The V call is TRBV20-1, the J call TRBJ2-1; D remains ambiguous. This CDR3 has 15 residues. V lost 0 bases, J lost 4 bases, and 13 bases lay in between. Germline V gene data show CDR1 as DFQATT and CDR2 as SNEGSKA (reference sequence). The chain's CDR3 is CSARDLADWYNEQFF. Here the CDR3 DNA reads TGCAGTGCTAGAGATCTTGCAGACTGGTACAATGAGCAGTTCTTC.

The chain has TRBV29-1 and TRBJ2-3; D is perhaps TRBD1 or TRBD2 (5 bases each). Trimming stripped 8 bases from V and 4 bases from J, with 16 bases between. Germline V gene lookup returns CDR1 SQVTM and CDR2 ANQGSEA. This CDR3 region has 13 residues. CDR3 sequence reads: CSSRVRGPDTQYF. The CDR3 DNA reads TGCAGCTCTAGGGTGAGGGGCCCAGATACGCAGTATTTT.

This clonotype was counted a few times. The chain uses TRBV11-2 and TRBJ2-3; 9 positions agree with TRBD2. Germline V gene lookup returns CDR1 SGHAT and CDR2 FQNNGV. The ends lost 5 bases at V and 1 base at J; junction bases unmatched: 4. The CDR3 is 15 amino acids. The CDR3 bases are TGTGCCAGCAGCCCTAGCGGGGTGGGCACAGATACGCAGTATTTT. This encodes CASSPSGVGTDTQYF.

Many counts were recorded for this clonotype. CDR3: CASSFSTGHGYTF. The CDR3 DNA sequence: TGTGCCAGCAGCTTTTCGACAGGGCACGGCTACACCTTC. This sequence joins TRBV7-6 and TRBJ1-2; 7 bases match TRBD1. Germline V gene lookup returns CDR1 SGHVS and CDR2 FNYEAQ. Losses at the gene ends were 3 bases for V and 8 bases for J; bases not matched to a gene: 6. This CDR3 has 13 amino acids.

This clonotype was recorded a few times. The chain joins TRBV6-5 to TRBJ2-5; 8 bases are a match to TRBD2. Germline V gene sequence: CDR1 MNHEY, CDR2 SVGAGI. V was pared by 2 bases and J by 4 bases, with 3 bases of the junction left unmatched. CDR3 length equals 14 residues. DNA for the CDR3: TGTGCCAGCAGTTACCGGGGGGGGTCAGAGACCCAGTACTTC. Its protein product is CASSYRGGSETQYF.

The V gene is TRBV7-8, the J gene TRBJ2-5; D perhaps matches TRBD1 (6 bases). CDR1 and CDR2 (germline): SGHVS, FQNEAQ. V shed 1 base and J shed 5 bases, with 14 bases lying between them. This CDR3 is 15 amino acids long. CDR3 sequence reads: CASSLGQGNPETQYF. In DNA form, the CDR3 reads TGTGCCAGCAGCTTAGGGCAGGGGAATCCGGAGACCCAGTACTTC.